This is a list of T cell receptor beta chains from one sample in a study of T cells in Graves' hyperthyroidism and ophthalmopathy. MiXCR, run by TCRdb on the multiplex PCR reads, gives a single entry per CDR3 protein. This sample has almost 600,000 distinct CDR3 sequences; 40% to 55% occur once, and the top ten carry 7.5% to 8.5%. The sequencing input was peripheral blood or thyroid tissue (not recorded which). All receptors come from a woman aged 18-35 years with Graves' hyperthyroidism. Both conserved end residues are part of each CDR3. A D gene is named only where the DNA matches it firmly. The size entry is marked missing in some rows and otherwise reads once, few, many or a size class.

CDR3aa: CASTLVDGRGSGELFF
CDR3nt: TGTGCCAGCACCCTGGTAGACGGGAGGGGGTCCGGGGAGCTGTTTTTT
v_gene: TRBV12-3/TRBV12-4
j_gene: TRBJ2-2
abundance: few
d_gene: TRBD2

CDR3aa: CSVSGQGPYGYTF
CDR3nt: TGCAGCGTTTCCGGACAGGGCCCCTATGGCTACACCTTC
v_gene: TRBV29-1
j_gene: TRBJ1-2
abundance: -
d_gene: TRBD1

CDR3aa: CASSIVWTGGRSAYEQYF
CDR3nt: TGTGCCAGTAGTATAGTGTGGACAGGGGGTCGTTCAGCCTACGAGCAGTACTTC
v_gene: TRBV19
j_gene: TRBJ2-7
abundance: many
d_gene: TRBD1

CDR3aa: CSARDRRQTQYF
CDR3nt: TGCAGTGCTAGAGACCGGAGGCAGACCCAGTACTTC
v_gene: TRBV20-1
j_gene: TRBJ2-5
abundance: many
d_gene: -

CDR3aa: CATSEGGRSYEQYF
CDR3nt: TGTGCCACCAGTGAGGGAGGGAGGTCCTACGAGCAGTACTTC
v_gene: TRBV24-1
j_gene: TRBJ2-7
abundance: many
d_gene: TRBD2

CDR3aa: CASRTEAFYGYTF
CDR3nt: TGTGCCAGCAGGACTGAGGCCTTTTATGGCTACACCTTC
v_gene: TRBV2
j_gene: TRBJ1-2
abundance: -
d_gene: -

CDR3aa: CASRPGTGAMNTEAFF
CDR3nt: TGTGCCAGCAGGCCCGGGACAGGGGCAATGAACACTGAAGCTTTCTTT
v_gene: TRBV6-5
j_gene: TRBJ1-1
abundance: few
d_gene: TRBD1

CDR3aa: CSASNWGQQNEKLFF
CDR3nt: TGCAGTGCTTCGAATTGGGGACAACAAAATGAAAAACTGTTTTTT
v_gene: TRBV20-1
j_gene: TRBJ1-4
abundance: once
d_gene: -

CDR3aa: CASSVRVNNEQFF
CDR3nt: TGTGCCAGCAGTGTTCGGGTCAACAATGAGCAGTTCTTC
v_gene: TRBV7-9
j_gene: TRBJ2-1
abundance: -
d_gene: -

CDR3aa: CASSSPFGTSLRNEQYF
CDR3nt: TGTGCCAGCAGCTCACCCTTCGGGACATCCCTCCGGAACGAGCAGTACTTC
v_gene: TRBV7-2
j_gene: TRBJ2-7
abundance: many
d_gene: -

CDR3aa: CAISESGQGNTEAFF
CDR3nt: TGTGCCATCAGTGAGTCTGGGCAGGGGAACACTGAAGCTTTCTTT
v_gene: TRBV9
j_gene: TRBJ1-1
abundance: -
d_gene: -

CDR3aa: CASQGRSETQYF
CDR3nt: TGTGCCAGCCAGGGTAGGTCGGAGACCCAGTACTTC
v_gene: TRBV7-2
j_gene: TRBJ2-5
abundance: -
d_gene: -

CDR3aa: CASSADSNQPQHF
CDR3nt: TGTGCCAGCAGCGCTGATAGCAATCAGCCCCAGCATTTT
v_gene: TRBV9
j_gene: TRBJ1-5
abundance: many
d_gene: -

CDR3aa: CSVTREYEQYF
CDR3nt: TGCAGCGTTACCAGGGAGTACGAGCAGTACTTC
v_gene: TRBV29-1
j_gene: TRBJ2-7
abundance: -
d_gene: -

CDR3aa: CSVTDPRAETQYF
CDR3nt: TGCAGTGTTACCGACCCCAGGGCGGAGACCCAGTACTTC
v_gene: TRBV20-1
j_gene: TRBJ2-5
abundance: many
d_gene: -

CDR3aa: CASSLSENTGAFF
CDR3nt: TGTGCCAGCAGCTTATCAGAAAACACTGGAGCTTTCTTT
v_gene: TRBV5-1
j_gene: TRBJ1-1
abundance: -
d_gene: -

CDR3aa: CASSPGADYEQYF
CDR3nt: TGTGCCAGCTCCCCGGGGGCAGACTACGAGCAGTACTTC
v_gene: TRBV5-4
j_gene: TRBJ2-7
abundance: -
d_gene: -

CDR3aa: CSAPLLSGRSADTQYF
CDR3nt: TGCAGTGCTCCATTGCTGAGCGGGAGGTCAGCAGATACGCAGTATTTT
v_gene: TRBV20-1
j_gene: TRBJ2-3
abundance: -
d_gene: TRBD2

CDR3aa: CASSSRQESSYNSPLHF
CDR3nt: TGTGCCAGCAGCTCAAGACAGGAGAGCTCCTATAATTCACCCCTCCACTTT
v_gene: TRBV5-4
j_gene: TRBJ1-6
abundance: many
d_gene: -

CDR3aa: CASRPGPGRKTYNEQFF
CDR3nt: TGTGCCAGCAGGCCCGGTCCGGGACGAAAGACGTACAATGAGCAGTTCTTC
v_gene: TRBV7-6
j_gene: TRBJ2-1
abundance: -
d_gene: -

CDR3aa: CASSELDRAGTEAFF
CDR3nt: TGTGCCAGCAGTGAATTAGACAGGGCGGGCACTGAAGCTTTCTTT
v_gene: TRBV25-1
j_gene: TRBJ1-1
abundance: many
d_gene: TRBD1

CDR3aa: CASSELDANEKLFF
CDR3nt: TGTGCCAGCAGTGAATTGGACGCTAATGAAAAACTGTTTTTT
v_gene: TRBV27
j_gene: TRBJ1-4
abundance: many
d_gene: -

CDR3aa: CASSSRTSGTTEAFF
CDR3nt: TGTGCCAGCAGCTCCAGGACTAGCGGGACGACTGAAGCTTTCTTT
v_gene: TRBV9
j_gene: TRBJ1-1
abundance: -
d_gene: -

CDR3aa: CATSRDRGVWTEAFF
CDR3nt: TGTGCCACCAGCAGAGATCGGGGGGTTTGGACTGAAGCTTTCTTT
v_gene: TRBV15
j_gene: TRBJ1-1
abundance: many
d_gene: -